Given below is one T cell receptor beta chain in context. The sample originates from a study of blood T cell repertoires in COVID-19. Only in-frame clones appear in the TCRdb table, and some are missing; sequencing was by immunoSEQ multiplex PCR. The sample lists about 120,000 clones, around 87% occurring once. Germline-derived CDR1 and CDR2 are SGHTA and FQGNSA. The CDR3 sequence is 14 residues long. Losses at the gene ends were 2 bases for V and 3 bases for J; bases not matched to a gene: 1. The TCR sequence derives from a man between 70 and 80 years old with active or convalescent COVID-19. This chain links TRBV7-2 with TRBJ1-5; 7 nucleotides line up with TRBD1. Input material: peripheral blood. CDR3 residues: CASSLTGDNQPQHF. DNA of the CDR3: TGTGCCAGCAGCTTAACAGGGGACAATCAGCCCCAGCATTTT.